These 18 T cell receptor beta chains share one sample of origin, sequenced in a study of blood T cell repertoires in COVID-19. The protocol was immunoSEQ multiplex PCR, while the TCRdb copy is restricted to in-frame clones and leaves out a portion. The sample includes fewer than 300,000 clones, approximately 83% seen only once; the top ten take roughly 13%. Sequencing was done on a sample of peripheral blood. The origin of the receptors is a human donor in a cohort sampled during active COVID-19.

The chain has TRBV7-8 and TRBJ2-1, with D possibly TRBD1 on 5 matching bases. The V end was cut by 5 bases, the J end by 5 bases, with 13 bases between. Germline V lookup: CDR1 SGHVS, CDR2 FQNEAQ. CDR3 length equals 14 residues. The CDR3 nucleotides are TGTGCCAGCAGCCTGAACAGGATGGACAATGAGCAGTTCTTC. This gives the protein CASSLNRMDNEQFF.

This chain uses TRBV7-2 with TRBJ2-7, with D maybe TRBD2 (5 bases). CDR1 is SGHTA, CDR2 FQGNSA, per germline. Trimming pared 5 bases from V and 0 bases from J, leaving 11 bases between. The CDR3 has 14 amino acids. CDR3 bases: TGTGCCAGCAGCACCGGGATCGCCTCCTACGAGCAGTACTTC. Its protein is CASSTGIASYEQYF. Looking up the rest from reference TRBV7-2 and TRBJ2-7 gives the full variable domain: GAGVSQSPSNKVTEKGKDVELRCDPISGHTALYWYRQSLGQGLEFLIYFQGNSAPDKSGLPSDRFSAERTGGSVSTLTIQRTQQEDSAVYLCASSTGIASYEQYFGPGTRLTVT.

The chain combines TRBV6-5 with TRBJ1-5; no reliable D call. The CDR3 sequence is 13 residues long. Germline CDR1 and CDR2: MNHEY and SVGAGI. Trimming removed 6 bases at V and 7 bases at J, with 13 bases between. CDR3 bases: TGTGCCAGCAGCCCGGATAGGAGGCAGCCCCAGCATTTT. Its protein is CASSPDRRQPQHF.

The chain has TRBV11-2 and TRBJ1-1, with D unclear. The CDR3 is 15 amino acids. Germline V gene lookup returns CDR1 SGHAT and CDR2 FQNNGV. Trimming pared 2 bases from V and 2 bases from J, leaving 12 bases between. The CDR3 DNA reads TGTGCCAGCAGCTTATACGGGGTCCTTAACACTGAAGCTTTCTTT. The encoded protein is CASSLYGVLNTEAFF.

The chain is built from TRBV6-5 and TRBJ2-1, with D possibly matching TRBD1 (6 bases). In germline, CDR1 is MNHEY, CDR2 SVGAGI. The CDR3 is made up of 15 amino acids. With 6 bases removed from V and 4 bases from J, the gap between germline ends came to 16 bases. CDR3 coding DNA: TGTGCCAGCAGCCTCGACAGGTCCAGGTACAATGAGCAGTTCTTC. This sequence encodes CASSLDRSRYNEQFF.

The J gene is TRBJ2-7, the V gene TRBV2, with a possible D match to TRBD1 (8 bases). The CDR3 is 14 residues long. Trimming cost V 3 bases and J 4 bases, with 13 bases left between them. The germline V gene has CDR1 SNHLY and CDR2 FYNNEI. The CDR3 DNA follows: TGTGCCAGCAGTGACGAACAGGGGGGGTACGAGCAGTACTTC. It yields the protein CASSDEQGGYEQYF.

The rearrangement links TRBV7-2 to TRBJ1-1; D uncertain. The CDR3 totals 13 residues. Germline assignment: CDR1 SGHTA and CDR2 FQGNSA. V was clipped by 4 bases and J by 2 bases, with 8 bases between them. The CDR3 nucleotides are TGTGCCAGCAGCTCACAGAGTAACACTGAAGCTTTCTTT. It is translated as CASSSQSNTEAFF.

The rearrangement uses TRBV29-1 and TRBJ2-1, with a possible D match to TRBD1 (6 bases). Looked up from germline, CDR1 is SQVTM and CDR2 is ANQGSEA. The V end was cut by 6 bases, the J end by 5 bases, with 17 bases between. There are 14 residues in the CDR3. The DNA for the CDR3 is TGCAGCGTCGACTCCGGGACACTACACAATGAGCAGTTCTTC. It encodes CSVDSGTLHNEQFF.

The rearrangement joins TRBV7-9 to TRBJ2-7, with D maybe TRBD2 (5 bases). The CDR3 is made up of 12 amino acids. CDR1 is SEHNR and CDR2 is FQNEAQ in the germline V gene (reference sequence). V was shortened by 5 bases and J by 2 bases, with 7 bases between the two germline ends. In nucleotides, the CDR3 is TGTGCCAGCAGCCCCGGGACCTACGAGCAGTACTTC. Translation: CASSPGTYEQYF.

The J gene is TRBJ2-2, the V gene TRBV5-1, with unresolved D. Looked up from germline, CDR1 is SGHRS and CDR2 is YFSETQ. The V end was cut by 3 bases, the J end by 3 bases, with 12 bases between. The CDR3 extends over 15 amino acids. The CDR3 DNA reads TGCGCCAGCAGCTCCTTAGCTGGAGACACCGGGGAGCTGTTTTTT. Residues: CASSSLAGDTGELFF.

This rearrangement joins TRBV5-1 to TRBJ2-2, with 9 bases lining up with TRBD1. V trimming: 5 bases; J trimming: 6 bases; junction bases outside the gene matches: 5. The CDR3 has 14 residues. The germline V gene has CDR1 SGHRS and CDR2 YFSETQ. CDR3 protein: CASSEQGAPGELFF. DNA for the CDR3: TGCGCCAGCAGTGAACAGGGGGCCCCCGGGGAGCTGTTTTTT.

The V and J genes are TRBV20-1 and TRBJ1-2, with 7 bases lining up with TRBD1. The CDR3 consists of 10 residues. CDR1 is DFQATT, CDR2 SNEGSKA, per germline (reference sequence). V was pared by 0 bases and J by 13 bases, with 2 bases of the junction left unmatched. The CDR3 here is CSAREAGGTF. The CDR3 DNA reads TGCAGTGCTAGAGAGGCAGGGGGCACCTTC.

The chain combines TRBV7-2 with TRBJ2-5, with D possibly TRBD2 on 6 matching bases. CDR3 length equals 16 residues. Germline CDR1 SGHTA, CDR2 FQGNSA. V lost 5 bases and J lost 1, with 17 bases in between. The CDR3 coding sequence is TGTGCCAGCAGCGCGGTCCGGGAGTTCTCCCAAGAGACCCAGTACTTC. It specifies CASSAVREFSQETQYF.

The rearrangement joins TRBV7-8 to TRBJ2-5, with TRBD2 identical over 13 bases. Per germline, CDR1 SGHVS and CDR2 FQNEAQ. The V gene end was trimmed by 0 bases and the J gene end by 6 bases; junction bases not matched to a gene: 7. CDR3 length: 17 amino acids. The DNA of the CDR3 is TGTGCCAGCAGCTTAGCGATGACTAGCGGGGGGTTTAAGACCCAGTACTTC. It is translated as CASSLAMTSGGFKTQYF.

The chain employs TRBV19 and TRBJ2-5; D is possibly TRBD1 (7 bases). The CDR3 is 16 residues long. Trimming removed 3 bases from V and 0 bases from J, with 14 bases in between. Per germline, CDR1 LNHDA and CDR2 SQIVND (reference sequence). The CDR3 coding sequence is TGTGCCAGTAGTATCGGCGGGACAGCGTACCAAGAGACCCAGTACTTC. Translation: CASSIGGTAYQETQYF.

This rearrangement joins TRBV4-2 to TRBJ2-3, with 9 bases matching TRBD1. Germline V gene sequence: CDR1 LGHNA, CDR2 YNFKEQ. The V gene end was trimmed by 0 bases and the J gene end by 3 bases; junction bases not matched to a gene: 4. CDR3 length: 16 amino acids. The CDR3 region is CASSQENRGRTDTQYF. CDR3 coding DNA: TGTGCCAGCAGCCAAGAAAACAGGGGGCGGACAGATACGCAGTATTTT.

V gene TRBV6-5 combines with J gene TRBJ2-3, with TRBD2 matching 7 bases. The germline CDR1 and CDR2 sequences are MNHEY and SVGAGI. V shed 5 bases and J 4 bases; nucleotides not matched to a gene: 9. The CDR3 covers 15 residues. CDR3 residues: CASSLGGRRADTQYF. The CDR3 DNA reads TGTGCCAGCAGTCTTGGCGGGAGAAGGGCAGATACGCAGTATTTT.

The chain combines TRBV4-1 with TRBJ2-2, with 9 bases identical to TRBD1. V shed 2 bases and J 2 bases; nucleotides not matched to a gene: 12. The length of the CDR3 is 19 residues. CDR1 is MGHRA, CDR2 YSYEKL, per germline. DNA of the CDR3: TGCGCCAGCAGCCAAAAACTTCCCCGACAGGGGGTTAACACCGGGGAGCTGTTTTTT. It translates to CASSQKLPRQGVNTGELFF.